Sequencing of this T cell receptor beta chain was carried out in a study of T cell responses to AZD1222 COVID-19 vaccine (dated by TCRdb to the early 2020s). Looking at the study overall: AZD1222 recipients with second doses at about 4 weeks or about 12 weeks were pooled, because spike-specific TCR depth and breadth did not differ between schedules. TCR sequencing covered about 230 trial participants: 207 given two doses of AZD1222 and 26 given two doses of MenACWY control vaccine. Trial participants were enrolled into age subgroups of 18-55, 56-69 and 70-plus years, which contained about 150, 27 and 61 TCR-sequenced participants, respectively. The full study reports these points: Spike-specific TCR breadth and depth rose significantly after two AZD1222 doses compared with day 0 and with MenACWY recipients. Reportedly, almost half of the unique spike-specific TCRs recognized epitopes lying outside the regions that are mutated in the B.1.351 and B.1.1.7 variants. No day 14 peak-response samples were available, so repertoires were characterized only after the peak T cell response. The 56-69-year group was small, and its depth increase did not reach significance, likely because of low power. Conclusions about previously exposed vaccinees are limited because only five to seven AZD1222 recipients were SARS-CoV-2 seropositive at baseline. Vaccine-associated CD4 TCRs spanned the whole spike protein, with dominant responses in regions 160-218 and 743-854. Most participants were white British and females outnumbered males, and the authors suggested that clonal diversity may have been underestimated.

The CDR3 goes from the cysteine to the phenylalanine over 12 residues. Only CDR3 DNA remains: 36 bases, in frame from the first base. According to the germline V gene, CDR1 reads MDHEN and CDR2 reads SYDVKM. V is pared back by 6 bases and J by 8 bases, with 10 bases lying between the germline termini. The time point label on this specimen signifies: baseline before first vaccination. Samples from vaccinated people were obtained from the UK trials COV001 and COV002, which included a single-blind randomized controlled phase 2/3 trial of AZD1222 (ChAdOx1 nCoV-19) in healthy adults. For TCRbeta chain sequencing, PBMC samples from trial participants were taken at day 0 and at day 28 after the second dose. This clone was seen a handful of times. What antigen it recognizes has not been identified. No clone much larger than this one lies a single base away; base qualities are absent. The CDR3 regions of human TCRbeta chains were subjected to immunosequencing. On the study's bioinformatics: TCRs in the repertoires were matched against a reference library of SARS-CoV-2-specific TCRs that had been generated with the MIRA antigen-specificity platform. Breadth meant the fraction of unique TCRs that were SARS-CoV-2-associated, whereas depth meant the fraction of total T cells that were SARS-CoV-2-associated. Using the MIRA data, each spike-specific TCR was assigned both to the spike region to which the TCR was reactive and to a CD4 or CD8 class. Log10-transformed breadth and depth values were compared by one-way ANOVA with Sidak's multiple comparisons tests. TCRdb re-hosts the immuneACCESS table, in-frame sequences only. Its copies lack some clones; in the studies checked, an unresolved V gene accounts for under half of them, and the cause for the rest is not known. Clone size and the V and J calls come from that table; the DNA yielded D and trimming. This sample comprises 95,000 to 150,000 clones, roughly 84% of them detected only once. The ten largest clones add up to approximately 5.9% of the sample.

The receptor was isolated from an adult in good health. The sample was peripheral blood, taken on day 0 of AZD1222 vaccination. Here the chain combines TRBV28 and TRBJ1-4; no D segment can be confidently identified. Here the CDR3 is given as CASRPGEEKLFF. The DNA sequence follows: TGTGCCAGCAGGCCCGGTGAAGAAAAACTGTTTTTT.